The rows below give T cell receptor beta chains drawn from one sample of a study of cytomegalovirus exposure and HLA in healthy donors. The assay was immunoSEQ multiplex PCR, and TCRdb's table has in-frame clones only and misses some. The data show about 160,000 clones, with 81% seen just once and approximately 2.1% held by the top ten. Specimen: PBMCs. These receptors were obtained from a young woman in good health and CMV-seronegative. The CDR3 runs from the conserved cysteine through the conserved F or W. A D gene is named only where the DNA matches it firmly. Clone sizes are given selectively: once, few, many, or a class where the clone is expanded.

J: TRBJ1-3; D: NA; size: NA; V: TRBV7-9; CDR3: CASSLMQGLENTIYF; DNA: TGTGCCAGCAGCTTAATGCAGGGGCTTGAAAACACCATATATTTT
J: TRBJ1-4; D: NA; size: NA; V: TRBV18; CDR3: CASSPLGGTNEKLFF; DNA: TGTGCCAGCTCACCGTTGGGGGGAACTAATGAAAAACTGTTTTTT
J: TRBJ2-1; D: TRBD2; size: NA; V: TRBV5-1; CDR3: CASSQQSGRAYNEQFF; DNA: TGCGCCAGCAGCCAGCAGAGCGGGAGGGCCTACAATGAGCAGTTCTTC
J: TRBJ1-2; D: NA; size: once; V: TRBV28; CDR3: CASSPHAEGRGYTF; DNA: TGTGCCAGCAGTCCCCACGCGGAAGGTCGGGGCTACACCTTC
J: TRBJ2-3; D: NA; size: once; V: TRBV27; CDR3: CASSFEEGVGTDTQYF; DNA: TGTGCCAGCAGTTTTGAAGAGGGGGTCGGCACAGATACGCAGTATTTT
J: TRBJ1-6; D: NA; size: few; V: TRBV9; CDR3: CASSATGNSPLHF; DNA: TGTGCCAGCAGCGCAACAGGGAATTCACCCCTCCACTTT
J: TRBJ1-2; D: NA; size: NA; V: TRBV25-1; CDR3: CASSPGQIYGYTF; DNA: TGTGCCAGCAGTCCCGGACAGATCTATGGCTACACCTTC
J: TRBJ2-7; D: TRBD2; size: NA; V: TRBV27; CDR3: CASSQAGMAGYEQYF; DNA: TGTGCCAGCAGTCAAGCGGGGATGGCCGGGTACGAGCAGTACTTC
J: TRBJ2-7; D: NA; size: once; V: TRBV11-2; CDR3: CASSLGTIPYEQYF; DNA: TGTGCCAGCAGCTTAGGGACAATTCCCTACGAGCAGTACTTC
J: TRBJ1-1; D: NA; size: NA; V: TRBV6-1; CDR3: CASNRLDTEAFF; DNA: TGTGCCAGCAATAGACTAGACACTGAAGCTTTCTTT
J: TRBJ2-7; D: TRBD1; size: NA; V: TRBV5-6; CDR3: CASSQSTGGEQYF; DNA: TGTGCCAGCAGCCAGTCCACAGGGGGCGAGCAGTACTTC
J: TRBJ2-7; D: NA; size: once; V: TRBV29-1; CDR3: CSVEEQGLKSYEQYF; DNA: TGCAGCGTTGAAGAACAGGGATTGAAGTCCTACGAGCAGTACTTC
J: TRBJ2-3; D: TRBD2; size: NA; V: TRBV2; CDR3: CAGSGTSASSTDTQYF; DNA: TGTGCCGGCAGTGGAACTAGCGCCTCGAGCACAGATACGCAGTATTTT
J: TRBJ2-5; D: NA; size: NA; V: TRBV15; CDR3: CATSRREVWGPETQYF; DNA: TGTGCCACCAGCAGGCGCGAGGTGTGGGGGCCAGAGACCCAGTACTTC
J: TRBJ1-4; D: NA; size: few; V: TRBV2; CDR3: CASSSDLIREKLFF; DNA: TGTGCCAGCAGTTCTGATCTTATACGGGAAAAACTGTTTTTT
J: TRBJ2-7; D: NA; size: NA; V: TRBV19; CDR3: CASSRQLSSYEQYF; DNA: TGTGCCAGTAGCCGACAGTTAAGCTCCTACGAGCAGTACTTC
J: TRBJ2-2; D: TRBD1; size: NA; V: TRBV12-5; CDR3: CASGAHGQGRTTGELFF; DNA: TGTGCTAGTGGCGCCCATGGACAGGGGAGGACCACCGGGGAGCTGTTTTTT
J: TRBJ1-1; D: NA; size: NA; V: TRBV6-1; CDR3: CASIWGLINTEAFF; DNA: TGTGCCAGCATTTGGGGACTGATCAACACTGAAGCTTTCTTT
J: TRBJ1-3; D: NA; size: NA; V: TRBV28; CDR3: CASSLVDINGNTIYF; DNA: TGTGCCAGCAGTTTAGTGGACATCAACGGAAACACCATATATTTT
J: TRBJ1-5; D: TRBD1; size: NA; V: TRBV18; CDR3: CASSPGQGVQPQHF; DNA: TGTGCCAGCTCACCCGGACAGGGGGTACAGCCCCAGCATTTT
J: TRBJ2-7; D: TRBD2; size: NA; V: TRBV28; CDR3: CASSLAGTSVHEQYF; DNA: TGTGCCAGCAGTCTGGCGGGGACTAGCGTCCACGAGCAGTACTTC
J: TRBJ2-7; D: TRBD1; size: NA; V: TRBV29-1; CDR3: CSVEGQAYEQYF; DNA: TGCAGCGTTGAGGGACAGGCCTACGAGCAGTACTTC